The clone carrying this TCR beta chain was counted many times. TCRdb processed the reads anew with MiXCR; each CDR3 protein has one entry. The sample has 150,000 to 200,000 distinct CDR3 sequences, 28% seen once. This specimen comes from a study of T cell repertoires in cytomegalovirus infection. The receptor was derived from a human donor in good health (CMV status not recorded). Some clones in this sample may be carry-over from other donors' samples. The sample consisted of PBMCs.

CDR3 loop: CASSLGSGANYGYTF. The CDR3 DNA follows: TGTGCCAGCAGCTTAGGGTCCGGGGCTAACTATGGCTACACCTTC. V and J are TRBV7-2 and TRBJ1-2, with D unresolved. V lost 1 base and J lost 0, with 9 bases in between. Per germline, CDR1 SGHTA and CDR2 FQGNSA. This CDR3 has 15 residues.